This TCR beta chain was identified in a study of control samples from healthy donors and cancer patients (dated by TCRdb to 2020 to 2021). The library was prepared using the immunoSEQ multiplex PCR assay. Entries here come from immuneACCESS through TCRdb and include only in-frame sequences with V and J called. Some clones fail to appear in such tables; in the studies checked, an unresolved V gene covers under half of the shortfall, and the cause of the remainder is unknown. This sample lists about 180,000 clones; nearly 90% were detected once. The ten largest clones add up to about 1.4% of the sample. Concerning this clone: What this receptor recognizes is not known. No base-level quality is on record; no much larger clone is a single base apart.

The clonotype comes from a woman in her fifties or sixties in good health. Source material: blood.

The CDR3 corresponds to CASSYRDRLSGANVLTF. The sequenced DNA is TGTGCCAGCAGCTACCGGGACAGGCTCTCTGGGGCCAACGTCCTGACTTTC. The chain couples TRBV7-2 to TRBJ2-6, with 8 bases aligning to TRBD1. Trimming leaves V shorter by 4 bases and J shorter by 0 bases, with the junction holding 5 bases beyond the gene matches. CDR1 and CDR2 were assigned from the germline V gene as SGHTA and FQGNSA. The CDR3 runs 17 amino acids, cysteine and phenylalanine included. The entry retains the CDR3 DNA only, 51 bases that are in frame from base 1. Outside the CDR3, residues come from the reference TRBV7-2 and TRBJ2-6 proteins, so the full variable domain is: GAGVSQSPSNKVTEKGKDVELRCDPISGHTALYWYRQSLGQGLEFLIYFQGNSAPDKSGLPSDRFSAERTGGSVSTLTIQRTQQEDSAVYLCASSYRDRLSGANVLTFGAGSRLTVL.